A selection of T cell receptor beta chains follows, all from one sample in a study of CD8+CD57+ T cells in acquired aplastic anemia. TCRdb called the reads again in MiXCR, with one record for every CDR3 protein. Of about 110,000 distinct CDR3 sequences detected, around half appear once; the ten largest clones hold roughly 30%. Material for sequencing was sorted CD4+, CD8+, or CD8+CD57+ T cells (not recorded which) from PBMCs. The source of these receptors is a human donor in good health, serving as a control. Both conserved end residues are part of each CDR3. The D gene is left open where the match is weak. Rows give clone size only sometimes, using once, few, many, or a class for an expanded clone.

.	.	TRBV3-1	TRBJ1-1	CASRPGTSNTEAFF	TGTGCCAGCAGACCCGGGACATCGAACACTGAAGCTTTCTTT
once	TRBD1	TRBV5-1	TRBJ1-4	CASSSTRTGNEKLFF	TGCGCCAGCAGCTCAACTAGGACAGGGAATGAAAAACTGTTTTTT
many	TRBD1	TRBV11-2	TRBJ2-3	CASSSWTGSTDTQYF	TGTGCCAGCAGCTCGTGGACAGGGAGCACAGATACGCAGTATTTT
.	.	TRBV2	TRBJ2-1	CASSVTGSVSNEQFF	TGTGCCAGCAGCGTAACAGGGTCCGTATCCAATGAGCAGTTCTTC
.	.	TRBV29-1	TRBJ1-2	CSASGTRLYGYTF	TGCAGCGCCTCCGGGACGAGGCTCTATGGCTACACCTTC
.	.	TRBV9	TRBJ2-3	CASSVMTGTDTQYF	TGTGCCAGCAGCGTAATGACCGGCACAGATACGCAGTATTTT
.	.	TRBV19	TRBJ1-1	CAREQGQGMNTEAFF	TGTGCCAGGGAACAGGGACAAGGAATGAACACTGAAGCTTTCTTT
.	.	TRBV7-9	TRBJ2-7	CASRADSYEQYF	TGTGCCAGCAGAGCGGACTCCTACGAGCAGTACTTC
.	.	TRBV5-1	TRBJ1-6	CASSLGQGFPPLHF	TGCGCCAGCAGCTTGGGGCAGGGGTTTCCACCCCTCCACTTT
.	.	TRBV7-9	TRBJ2-7	CASSSLGVSYEQYF	TGTGCCAGCAGTTCGTTGGGGGTCTCCTACGAGCAGTACTTC
many	.	TRBV3-1	TRBJ2-7	CASSQDGNRDYEQYF	TGTGCCAGCAGCCAAGATGGGAACAGGGACTACGAGCAGTACTTC
.	.	TRBV25-1	TRBJ2-7	CASSGGRISYEQYF	TGTGCCAGCAGTGGGGGGCGCATCTCCTACGAGCAGTACTTC
.	TRBD1	TRBV25-1	TRBJ1-1	CASKDRASTEAFF	TGTGCCAGCAAAGACAGGGCGAGCACTGAAGCTTTCTTT
.	.	TRBV7-9	TRBJ2-7	CASSLFPYEQYF	TGTGCCAGCAGCTTATTCCCATACGAGCAGTACTTC
few	TRBD1	TRBV29-1	TRBJ1-1	CSVDRADTEAFF	TGCAGCGTCGACAGGGCGGATACTGAAGCTTTCTTT
many	.	TRBV15	TRBJ1-5	CATSRPGTNNQPQHF	TGTGCCACCAGCAGACCCGGGACCAACAATCAGCCCCAGCATTTT
many	.	TRBV4-1	TRBJ1-1	CASSHIYGEIEAFF	TGCGCCAGCAGCCACATATATGGTGAGATTGAAGCTTTCTTT
.	.	TRBV6-5	TRBJ2-1	CASSYSSSANEQFF	TGTGCCAGCAGTTACTCGAGTAGTGCCAATGAGCAGTTCTTC
.	.	TRBV15	TRBJ2-7	CATIRATREQYF	TGTGCCACCATCAGAGCGACCCGGGAGCAGTACTTC
.	.	TRBV2	TRBJ2-7	CASSVQDSAQVAYF	TGTGCCAGCAGTGTCCAGGACAGCGCCCAAGTTGCGTACTTC
few	.	TRBV24-1	TRBJ1-2	CASSPGPNYGYTF	TGTGCCAGCAGCCCCGGGCCAAACTATGGCTACACCTTC
.	.	TRBV7-8	TRBJ2-5	CASSLVERTQYF	TGTGCCAGCAGCTTAGTTGAGCGGACCCAGTACTTC
.	TRBD1	TRBV19	TRBJ2-2	CASSKDRVSTGELFF	TGTGCCAGTAGTAAAGACAGGGTGTCGACCGGGGAGCTGTTTTTT
many	TRBD1	TRBV27	TRBJ2-3	CASTSRGRVEGDTQYF	TGTGCCAGCACCTCCAGGGGGCGGGTAGAAGGAGATACGCAGTATTTT
.	.	TRBV12-3/TRBV12-4	TRBJ2-7	CASTPGTRAYEQYF	TGTGCCAGCACCCCCGGGACAAGAGCCTACGAGCAGTACTTC
many	TRBD1	TRBV5-6	TRBJ1-5	CASSLGQGAQPQHF	TGTGCCAGCAGCTTGGGACAGGGGGCTCAGCCCCAGCATTTT
.	TRBD1	TRBV20-1	TRBJ2-7	CSARVGQGVEQYF	TGCAGTGCTAGAGTGGGACAGGGGGTCGAGCAGTACTTC
many	TRBD1	TRBV6-1	TRBJ2-7	CASSGGTGASYEQYF	TGTGCCAGCAGTGGAGGGACAGGGGCATCCTACGAGCAGTACTTC
.	.	TRBV20-1	TRBJ1-1	CSASGGGDTEAFF	TGCAGTGCTAGCGGGGGAGGGGACACTGAAGCTTTCTTT
.	.	TRBV12-3/TRBV12-4	TRBJ2-5	CASSLSRDGVQETQYF	TGTGCCAGCAGTTTGAGCCGGGACGGGGTCCAAGAGACCCAGTACTTC
.	TRBD1	TRBV2	TRBJ1-1	CASRGQVNTEAFF	TGTGCCAGCAGAGGACAGGTTAACACTGAAGCTTTCTTT
.	.	TRBV20-1	TRBJ2-3	CSAGEIYTQYF	TGCAGTGCTGGCGAGATCTATACGCAGTATTTT
.	.	TRBV19	TRBJ1-6	CASRQGRSPLHF	TGTGCCAGTAGGCAGGGAAGATCACCCCTCCACTTT
.	.	TRBV19	TRBJ1-6	CAITLGDSPLHF	TGTGCCATTACCCTGGGGGATTCACCCCTCCACTTT
.	TRBD1	TRBV25-1	TRBJ1-4	CASSDGQGRTNEKLFF	TGTGCCAGCAGTGATGGACAGGGGAGAACTAATGAAAAACTGTTTTTT
many	.	TRBV10-3	TRBJ1-5	CAISDAGNQPQHF	TGTGCCATCAGTGATGCCGGTAATCAGCCCCAGCATTTT
many	TRBD1	TRBV5-6	TRBJ1-5	CASSNGQGNQPQHF	TGTGCCAGCAGCAATGGACAGGGAAATCAGCCCCAGCATTTT
.	.	TRBV7-9	TRBJ2-5	CASSLGVSETQYF	TGTGCCAGCTCGCTAGGAGTTTCGGAGACCCAGTACTTC
.	.	TRBV4-3	TRBJ2-1	CASSQRSGSSYNEQFF	TGCGCCAGCAGCCAAAGGAGCGGAAGTTCCTACAATGAGCAGTTCTTC
many	.	TRBV9	TRBJ2-2	CASSVARGAGGELFF	TGTGCCAGCAGCGTAGCTAGGGGGGCAGGCGGGGAGCTGTTTTTT
.	TRBD2	TRBV5-1	TRBJ2-3	CASSLTGLAETHTDAQYF	TGCGCCAGCAGCTTGACGGGACTAGCGGAGACTCACACAGATGCGCAGTATTTT
many	TRBD2	TRBV7-9	TRBJ2-1	CASKLADNEQFF	TGTGCCAGCAAACTAGCGGACAATGAGCAGTTCTTC
.	.	TRBV7-9	TRBJ2-1	CATSGVDLGEQFF	TGTGCCACCTCAGGGGTCGATCTCGGTGAGCAGTTCTTC
.	.	TRBV19	TRBJ1-2	CASSIAGPSTIGYTF	TGTGCCAGTAGTATAGCGGGGCCGTCTACTATTGGCTACACCTTC
.	TRBD1	TRBV25-1	TRBJ1-6	CANSEYDRVLSPLHF	TGTGCCAACAGTGAATATGACAGGGTACTGTCACCCCTCCACTTT
.	TRBD2	TRBV15	TRBJ2-1	CATSSDGTSENSEQFF	TGTGCCACCAGCAGCGACGGGACTAGCGAAAACAGTGAGCAGTTCTTC
.	TRBD1	TRBV4-3	TRBJ2-5	CASSPWTGDWETQYF	TGCGCCAGCAGCCCCTGGACAGGGGATTGGGAGACCCAGTACTTC
.	.	TRBV10-1	TRBJ1-2	CASGSTTDGYTF	TGCGCCAGCGGTAGCACAACCGATGGCTACACCTTC
.	TRBD2	TRBV29-1	TRBJ2-1	CSVTGGYNEQFF	TGCAGCGTTACCGGGGGGTACAATGAGCAGTTCTTC
.	TRBD1	TRBV24-1	TRBJ2-1	CATSLTGDYNEQFF	TGTGCCACCAGTTTGACAGGGGATTACAATGAGCAGTTCTTC
.	.	TRBV15	TRBJ2-3	CAASRGTGDTDTQYF	TGTGCCGCCAGCAGGGGGACGGGAGATACAGATACGCAGTATTTT
.	.	TRBV20-1	TRBJ1-1	CSARDFGALDTEAFF	TGCAGTGCTAGAGATTTTGGGGCTTTGGACACTGAAGCTTTCTTT
.	TRBD2	TRBV20-1	TRBJ2-7	CSARKAGSGIYEQYF	TGCAGTGCTAGAAAAGCGGGGTCAGGGATATACGAGCAGTACTTC